The 15 T cell receptor beta chains below were found in one sample sequenced in a study of identical twins. MiXCR, applied by TCRdb to the 5' RACE reads, yields one record per CDR3 protein. Here the sample spans fewer than 900,000 distinct CDR3 sequences, less than 25% being singletons. The data also belong to a second study, concerning T cells expressing NK-cell markers.

Sequenced: PBMCs. The receptors come from a young woman in good health.

J is TRBJ2-1 and V is TRBV20-1, with a tentative D call TRBD2 (7 bases). Germline-derived CDR1 and CDR2 are DFQATT and SNEGSKA (reference sequence). Trimming took off 1 base at V and 0 bases at J, with 13 bases between the two ends. The CDR3 is 16 amino acids. The CDR3 DNA sequence: TGCAGTGCTAGAGTTCCGGGGGGCAGCTCCTACAATGAGCAGTTCTTC. Its protein is CSARVPGGSSYNEQFF.

V gene TRBV30 combines with J gene TRBJ1-2; possibly TRBD1 for D (5 bases). Germline assignment: CDR1 GTSNPN and CDR2 SVGIG (reference sequence). The CDR3 loop spans 15 amino acids. Trimming removed 0 bases at V and 8 bases at J, with 19 bases between. CDR3 coding DNA: TGTGCCTGGAGTGTACAACGATTTGCAGGGCGAGGCTACACCTTC. It translates to CAWSVQRFAGRGYTF.

This clonotype was detected a few times. The chain joins TRBV4-1 to TRBJ1-1, with D perhaps matching TRBD1 (6 bases). Germline lookup yields CDR1 MGHRA and CDR2 YSYEKL. The CDR3 contains 15 residues. Trimming removed 2 bases from V and 0 bases from J, with 10 bases in between. CDR3 nucleotides: TGCGCCAGCAGCCAAATACAGGGAGTGAACACTGAAGCTTTCTTT. Its protein is CASSQIQGVNTEAFF.

This clonotype was recorded a few times. This chain uses TRBV5-1 with TRBJ1-3; 8 nucleotides align to TRBD1. CDR3 length: 15 residues. Germline lookup yields CDR1 SGHRS and CDR2 YFSETQ. V lost 4 bases and J lost 0; bases outside the gene matches: 3. This chain's CDR3 is CASSVQGASGNTIYF. CDR3 in DNA: TGCGCCAGCAGCGTGCAGGGGGCCTCTGGAAACACCATATATTTT.

The chain combines TRBV20-1 with TRBJ2-7, with D perhaps matching TRBD2 (6 bases). This CDR3 spans 13 amino acids. Trimming took 4 bases from V and 0 from J, leaving 10 bases between them. CDR1 DFQATT and CDR2 SNEGSKA come from the germline V gene (reference sequence). The CDR3 nucleotides are TGCAGTGCTATCGGGAGCGTCTCCTACGAGCAGTACTTC. Its protein product is CSAIGSVSYEQYF.

This clonotype has a count of ten or more. V gene TRBV3-1 combines with J gene TRBJ2-7; the D gene could be TRBD1 or TRBD2 (5 bases each). The CDR3 loop spans 14 amino acids. V was shortened by 0 bases and J by 7 bases, with 13 bases between the two germline ends. The germline V gene encodes CDR1 LGHDT and CDR2 YNNKEL (reference sequence). The DNA for the CDR3 is TGTGCCAGCAGCCAAGAGGGGGAGCTTGGTGAGCAGTACTTC. It specifies CASSQEGELGEQYF.

CDR3 amino acids: CASSYSSAGNTEAFF. The DNA of the CDR3 is TGTGCCAGCAGTTACTCCAGCGCGGGAAACACTGAAGCTTTCTTT. The chain employs TRBV6-5 and TRBJ1-1; D is undetermined. With 0 bases removed from V and 2 bases from J, the gap between germline ends came to 10 bases. The CDR3 is made up of 15 amino acids. Germline V gene sequence: CDR1 MNHEY, CDR2 SVGAGI.

A few counts support this clonotype. The CDR3 DNA follows: TGTGCCATCAGTGAGACCCCTAGCGGGGGGGACTCCTACAATGAGCAGTTCTTC. Its protein product is CAISETPSGGDSYNEQFF. V usage is TRBV10-3 and J usage is TRBJ2-1; 12 bases agree with TRBD2. The length of the CDR3 is 18 residues. V lost 2 bases and J lost 0; bases outside the gene matches: 5. Germline-derived CDR1 and CDR2 are ENHRY and SYGVKD.

This clonotype was counted many times. V usage is TRBV6-5 and J usage is TRBJ1-2, with D uncertain. Trimming removed 0 bases at V and 8 bases at J, with 7 bases between. This CDR3 comprises 12 residues. The germline CDR1 and CDR2 sequences are MNHEY and SVGAGI. CDR3: CASSYSTGGYTF. CDR3 coding DNA: TGTGCCAGCAGTTACTCGACCGGGGGCTACACCTTC.

This clonotype was recorded a few times. The CDR3 spells CASGGPGQGVRKQYF. CDR3 DNA sequence: TGTGCCAGCGGGGGGCCCGGACAGGGAGTCAGAAAGCAGTACTTC. This chain uses TRBV6-2 or TRBV6-3 with TRBJ2-7, with TRBD1 matching 8 bases. V was pared by 8 bases and J by 8 bases, with 17 bases of the junction left unmatched. The length of the CDR3 is 15 residues. Germline V gives CDR1 MNHEY, CDR2 SVGEGT.

The chain couples TRBV20-1 to TRBJ2-1, with TRBD2 matching over 7 bases. V was pared by 1 base and J by 0 bases, with 3 bases of the junction left unmatched. Germline V lookup: CDR1 DFQATT, CDR2 SNEGSKA (reference sequence). The CDR3 is made up of 15 amino acids. The chain's CDR3 is CSARGGRLSYNEQFF. The CDR3 nucleotides are TGCAGTGCTAGAGGCGGGAGACTCTCCTACAATGAGCAGTTCTTC.

The table lists this clonotype with a few counts. This chain uses TRBV5-1 with TRBJ2-7, with TRBD2 identical over 13 bases. CDR3 length: 19 amino acids. Per the germline V gene, CDR1 is SGHRS and CDR2 is YFSETQ. With 4 bases clipped from V and 8 bases from J, the junction kept 21 bases outside the gene matches. The CDR3 protein is CASSLTGTSGTIWGLKQYF. DNA for the CDR3: TGCGCCAGCAGCCTTACCGGGACTAGCGGGACTATATGGGGTTTGAAGCAGTACTTC.

The V gene is TRBV5-6, the J gene TRBJ2-1; D might be TRBD2 (6 bases). The germline V gene has CDR1 SGHDT and CDR2 YYEEEE. The CDR3 spans 16 residues. Trimming stripped 4 bases from V and 0 bases from J, with 14 bases between. DNA for the CDR3: TGTGCCAGCAGCCCGGTAGCGGCTAGCTCCTACAATGAGCAGTTCTTC. This sequence encodes CASSPVAASSYNEQFF.

J is TRBJ2-3 and V is TRBV12-3 or TRBV12-4; the D is unclear. The CDR3 has 13 amino acids. Trimming took 4 bases from V and 4 from J, leaving 9 bases between them. CDR3 in amino acids: CASSSHAPDTQYF. CDR3 nucleotides: TGTGCCAGCAGTTCACATGCACCAGATACGCAGTATTTT.

The V gene is TRBV5-6, the J gene TRBJ1-2; possibly TRBD1 for D (6 bases). Trimming stripped 5 bases from V and 4 bases from J, with 9 bases between. Germline V lookup: CDR1 SGHDT, CDR2 YYEEEE. The CDR3 covers 12 residues. The chain's CDR3 is CASRRDTYGYTF. In DNA form, the CDR3 reads TGTGCCAGCAGGCGGGACACCTATGGCTACACCTTC.